Below, 6 T cell receptor beta chains from the same sample are listed, as sequenced in a study of T cells in localized non-small cell lung cancer. Generated by immunoSEQ multiplex PCR, the TCRdb table keeps only in-frame clones and is missing some. This sample has around 26,000 clones; about nine tenths occur once, and the top ten carry about 1%. The sequencing here drew on peripheral blood, taken before any cancer treatment. The receptors were gathered from a woman aged 35-70 years with stage I lung adenocarcinoma.

This rearrangement joins TRBV29-1 to TRBJ2-5; a weak D match, TRBD1 (6 bases). V lost 0 bases and J 0 bases, leaving 8 bases between the germline ends. Germline V gene lookup returns CDR1 SQVTM and CDR2 ANQGSEA. The CDR3 runs 14 residues. The CDR3 reads CSVEDGGYQETQYF. Written as DNA, the CDR3 is TGCAGCGTTGAAGATGGGGGCTACCAAGAGACCCAGTACTTC.

J is TRBJ2-2 and V is TRBV7-8; D not certain. CDR3 size: 13 residues. Germline loops: CDR1 SGHVS, CDR2 FQNEAQ. V was clipped by 4 bases and J by 7 bases, with 10 bases between them. The CDR3 sequence is CASSSARSGELFF. The CDR3 DNA reads as TGTGCCAGCAGCTCCGCTAGAAGCGGGGAGCTGTTTTTT.

This clone was seen only once. The chain employs TRBV19 and TRBJ1-2; TRBD1 matches at 10 bases. J lost 7 bases, V lost 3 bases, and 14 bases had no gene match. The CDR3 extends over 17 amino acids. The germline gives CDR1 LNHDA, CDR2 SQIVND (reference sequence). The DNA for the CDR3 is TGTGCCAGTAGTATCCCGGGACAGGGGTCTCCCTCTATTGGCTACACCTTC. Amino acid sequence: CASSIPGQGSPSIGYTF.

The chain employs TRBV5-6 and TRBJ2-7, with D possibly matching TRBD1 (5 bases). The CDR3 length is 16 residues. With 3 bases removed from V and 2 bases from J, the gap between germline ends came to 18 bases. Germline V gene lookup returns CDR1 SGHDT and CDR2 YYEEEE. DNA for the CDR3: TGTGCCAGCAGCTCAATGTGGGCAGGGTGGACCTACGAGCAGTACTTC. Its protein product is CASSSMWAGWTYEQYF.

A few counts support this clone. The rearrangement joins TRBV7-2 to TRBJ1-1; D is unresolved. V lost 3 bases, J lost 1 base, and 3 bases lay in between. CDR3 length: 12 amino acids. CDR1 and CDR2 (germline): SGHTA, FQGNSA. CDR3 region: CASSLTNTEAFF. CDR3 nucleotides: TGTGCCAGCAGCTTGACGAACACTGAAGCTTTCTTT.

This rearrangement joins TRBV6-1 to TRBJ1-2; 9 bases agree with TRBD1. J was trimmed by 3 bases and V by 6 bases; bases with no gene match: 8. The CDR3 has 15 residues. Per the germline V gene, CDR1 is MNHNS and CDR2 is SASEGT. The CDR3 nucleotides read TGTGCCAGCAGGTCTACCGGGACAGGGCACTATGGCTACACCTTC. Protein sequence: CASRSTGTGHYGYTF.